This is a list of T cell receptor beta chains from one sample in a study of cytotoxic CD8 clonotypes in ibrutinib-treated CLL. Sequencing used immunoSEQ multiplex PCR; TCRdb keeps in-frame clones, though not all of them. Among under 200,000 clones, roughly 77% were seen once, and the ten largest hold roughly 2%. The starting material was PBMCs, obtained after 12 months of ibrutinib treatment. These TCRs come from a human donor with chronic lymphocytic leukemia. Each CDR3 is given with its conserved first and last residue. The D gene is left open where the match is weak. Clone size is not always given. Where it is, it says once, few, many or a class for expanded clones.

v_gene	d_gene	abundance	j_gene	CDR3nt	CDR3aa
TRBV7-9	-	-	TRBJ2-1	TGTGCCAGCCATTCTTACACGGCGGGTGAGCAGTTCTTC	CASHSYTAGEQFF
TRBV6-6	-	once	TRBJ2-2	TGTGCCAGCAGTCATGCCCGGACAGCGTACACCGGGGAGCTGTTTTTT	CASSHARTAYTGELFF
TRBV7-9	-	-	TRBJ2-1	TGTGCCAGCAGCTTTCTGGGCGTTGCCGGCACGAATGAGCAGTTCTTC	CASSFLGVAGTNEQFF
TRBV7-8	TRBD2	-	TRBJ2-5	TGTGCCAGCAGTATGGGGAGGCGGGGGGCTAAGACCCAGTACTTC	CASSMGRRGAKTQYF
TRBV6-6	TRBD1	-	TRBJ1-4	TGTGCCAGCAGTCGGACAGGGGCTAATGAAAAACTGTTTTTT	CASSRTGANEKLFF
TRBV18	-	-	TRBJ2-7	TGTGCCAGCTCACCCTCGGAGGGGAGTTCCTACGAGCAGTACTTC	CASSPSEGSSYEQYF
TRBV27	-	-	TRBJ2-3	TGTGCCAGTACCTCCGGATTAGGTGGGGGTACAGATACGCAGTATTTT	CASTSGLGGGTDTQYF
TRBV6-5	TRBD1	-	TRBJ2-7	TGTGCCAGCAGCCGTAGGCCGGGACAGGTCGTACAGCAGTACTTC	CASSRRPGQVVQQYF
TRBV2	TRBD2	-	TRBJ2-1	TGTGCCAGCAGTGAATCGGGACTAGCGGGAGGGCCCGAGTTCTTC	CASSESGLAGGPEFF
TRBV28	-	once	TRBJ1-4	TGTGCCAGCAGTTTAAGTCGGGGGCCTAATGAAAAACTGTTTTTT	CASSLSRGPNEKLFF
TRBV27	-	-	TRBJ2-1	TGTGCCAGCAGTTTGCGGGCCCTTCCTGGGCAGGGTGAGCAGTTCTTC	CASSLRALPGQGEQFF
TRBV30	TRBD1	-	TRBJ1-5	TGTGCCTGGAGTGGACAGGGAGTCGGCAATCAGCCCCAGCATTTT	CAWSGQGVGNQPQHF
TRBV2	-	-	TRBJ2-1	TGTGCCAGCAGGACAGATACCAGTACACAGCAGTTCTTC	CASRTDTSTQQFF
TRBV5-1	-	-	TRBJ2-1	TGCGCCAGCAGCTTGGAGGGGGGGCTGTCCTACAATGAGCAGTTCTTC	CASSLEGGLSYNEQFF
TRBV9	-	-	TRBJ2-3	TGTGCCAGCAGCTCTCGGACTAGCACAGATACGCAGTATTTT	CASSSRTSTDTQYF
TRBV6-1	-	-	TRBJ2-5	TGTGCCAGCAGTGAAGGGCCTCCCGGGTGGACCCAGTACTTC	CASSEGPPGWTQYF
TRBV7-2	-	-	TRBJ2-7	TGTGCCAGCAGCCAATCACTGGCGGGGACAAACTACGAGCAGTACTTC	CASSQSLAGTNYEQYF
TRBV11-2	-	-	TRBJ2-5	TGTGCCAGCAGCTTAGACAGGGGAGAGACCCAGTACTTC	CASSLDRGETQYF